This T cell receptor beta chain appears in the sequencing data of a study of blood T cell repertoires in COVID-19. Study overall: COVID-19 samples collected from the United States, Italy and Spain covered acute and convalescent phases. T cells, B-cell-depleted T cells, or PBMCs provided the cDNA or gDNA that served as material.

The length of the CDR3 is 15 residues. In the authors' workflow: It was from reference gene primer amplification that nucleated cell counts were estimated. Measured with immunoSEQ multiplex PCR; TCRdb has only the in-frame clones, and not every one. V and J calls and clone size are given by that table; D and trimming were obtained from the DNA. The table lists around 30,000 clones, 90% of them singletons. Input material: peripheral blood. The receptor comes from an older man with acute or convalescent COVID-19. The J gene is TRBJ1-5, the V gene TRBV21-1. TRBV21-1 is deemed a pseudogene. The CDR3 coding sequence is TGTGCCAGCAGCCAAGCCTGGCGGTCAAATCAGCCCCAGCATTTT. Translation: CASSQAWRSNQPQHF.